Here is one TCR beta chain with its context. The antigen remains unidentified. The V segment lost 7 bases and the J segment 6 bases; nucleotides outside the gene matches: 8. Germline-derived CDR1 and CDR2 are DFQATT and SNEGSKA (reference sequence). This CDR3 has 13 amino acids. Axillary draining lymph nodes of breast cancer patients supplied the node samples. TCRdb called the multiplex PCR reads again in MiXCR, with one record for every CDR3 protein. This sample has under 350,000 distinct CDR3 sequences; 30% occur once, and the top ten carry approximately 1%. The data stem from a study of breast tumors, draining lymph nodes, adjacent tissues. Whole-study results and caveats: Findings are consistent with lymph node origin and intratumoral expansion of most tumor T cells.

The chain joins TRBV20-1 to TRBJ2-1, with TRBD2 matching over 8 bases. The TCR was taken from a female donor with breast cancer. Some clones in this sample may be carry-over from other donors' samples. Sample: axillary lymph node tissue. The CDR3 loop reads CSVLAGLRNEQFF. For the CDR3, the DNA is TGCAGTGTGCTAGCGGGCCTCCGCAATGAGCAGTTCTTC.